This paragraph reports one TCR beta chain. Both TRBC1 and TRBC2 were covered by a beta constant-region primer of two equimolar oligonucleotides. Four rounds of PCR amplified the ligated cDNA using nested alpha and beta constant-region primers plus SP2. TCRdb reprocessed the UMI-ligation and nested PCR reads via MiXCR and lists one record per CDR3 protein. The table includes about 34,000 distinct CDR3 sequences, approximately 18% detected once. These data come from a study of naive and memory T cell subsets. The V and J ends lost 6 bases and 4 bases respectively, with 9 bases between them. CDR1 and CDR2 from the germline V gene are DFQATT and SNEGSKA (reference sequence). This CDR3 spans 11 amino acids.

V is TRBV20-1 and J is TRBJ1-1; no clear D. The sample taken for sequencing was effector memory CD4+ T cells from blood. Specified subset: effector memory, CD45RA- CD27-. The sequence came from a human donor in good health. CDR3 in amino acids: CSAFRITEAFF. CDR3 DNA: TGCAGTGCCTTCCGGATCACTGAAGCTTTCTTT.